This TCR beta chain appears in the sequencing data of a study of PD-L1 blockade in urothelial cancer. Study information: Individuals in the cohort had been given 0 to 3 earlier chemotherapy regimens. Study-level findings and limits: Better progression-free and overall survival followed lower pretreatment blood clonality. Durable benefit was linked to greater 3-week expansion of tumor-associated blood clones.

In germline, CDR1 is SGHDT, CDR2 YYEEEE. V gave up 1 base and J gave up 4 bases, with 14 bases separating them. CDR3 length: 15 amino acids. Synthetic TCR analog templates were spiked into all PCRs individually. Method: immunoSEQ multiplex PCR; TCRdb's copy keeps in-frame clones and lacks some. The sample yields roughly 45,000 clones, roughly 85% seen once. Turning to this clone: No antigen is known for it.

The sample consisted of PBMCs, taken around atezolizumab (anti-PD-L1) treatment. The rearrangement links TRBV5-6 to TRBJ1-2; a weak D match, TRBD1 (5 bases). The clonotype was recovered from a man between 60 and 75 years old with urothelial cancer. The CDR3 sequence is CASSLREGTSYGYTF. In nucleotides, the CDR3 is TGTGCCAGCAGCTTGAGGGAGGGGACCTCCTATGGCTACACCTTC.